This T cell receptor (beta chain) was recovered during a study of cytomegalovirus exposure and HLA in healthy donors. CDR3 size: 13 residues. Trimming removed 6 bases from V and 4 bases from J; junction bases left unmatched: 3. Germline V gene sequence: CDR1 KGHSH, CDR2 LQKENI. Regarding this clone: Antigen specificity is unknown.

The study ran its PCR with 60 Vbeta and 13 Jbeta primers. Profiled with immunoSEQ multiplex PCR; TCRdb holds only in-frame clones, not every one. The sample shows some 180,000 clones, 65% to 85% of them seen only once. General observations from the study: The study put some 150 TCR beta chains on its list as cytomegalovirus-associated. DRB1 had the most TCR associations and HLA-C the fewest, a later analysis found, with rates varying by HLA locus. With further analysis later on, most CMV-associated TCR beta chains appeared HLA-restricted.

The sequenced sample consisted of PBMCs. The chain is built from TRBV18 and TRBJ2-3, with 8 bases matching TRBD1. The receptor comes from a girl aged 10 to 17 in good health and CMV-seropositive. DNA for the CDR3: TGTGCCAGCTCTAGACAGGGGTCAGATACGCAGTATTTT. It codes for CASSRQGSDTQYF.